This T cell receptor beta chain emerged from a study of Graves' ophthalmopathy and Graves' hyperthyroidism. Findings and caveats of the study: Ophthalmopathy progression cases were predicted by the model with approximately 71% sensitivity and 72.22% specificity. Blood was where most expanded thyroid clonotypes above 0.001 frequency also turned up. Discriminating ophthalmopathy from stable hyperthyroidism, a 13-signature model attained a sensitivity of 85% to 90% and a specificity of about 81%.

Trimming removed 5 bases from V and 5 bases from J; junction bases left unmatched: 10. Germline V lookup: CDR1 SEHNR, CDR2 FQNEAQ (reference sequence). The CDR3 is made up of 15 amino acids. For this clonotype: Its antigen is not known.

RNA transcripts were the template, and TCR beta CDR3 regions were amplified from them. A first-round RT-PCR used HTBI primers, followed by a second-round multiplex PCR. TCRdb used MiXCR to reprocess the multiplex PCR reads, holding one entry per CDR3 protein. The repertoire holds around 520,000 distinct CDR3 sequences, with approximately 37% as singletons. Specimen: peripheral blood or thyroid tissue (not recorded which). V usage is TRBV7-9 and J usage is TRBJ2-7; 9 nucleotides match TRBD1. The receptor's source is an adult man with Graves' hyperthyroidism. The CDR3 sequence is CASSRNRDRVDEQYF. CDR3 in DNA: TGTGCCAGCAGCAGGAACCGGGACAGGGTGGACGAGCAGTACTTC.